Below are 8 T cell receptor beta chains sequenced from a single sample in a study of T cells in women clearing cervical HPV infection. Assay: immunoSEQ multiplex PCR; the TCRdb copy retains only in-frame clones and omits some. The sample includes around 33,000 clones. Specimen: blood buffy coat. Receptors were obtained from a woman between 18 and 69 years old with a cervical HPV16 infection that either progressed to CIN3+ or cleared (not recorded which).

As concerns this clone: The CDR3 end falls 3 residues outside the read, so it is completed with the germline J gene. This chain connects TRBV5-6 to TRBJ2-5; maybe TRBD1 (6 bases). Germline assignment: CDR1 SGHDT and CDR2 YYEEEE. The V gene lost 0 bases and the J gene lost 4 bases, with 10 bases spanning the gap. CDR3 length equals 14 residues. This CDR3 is CASSLGGGRETQYF. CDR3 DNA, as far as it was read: TGTGCCAGCAGCTTGGGAGGGGGAAGAGAGACC.

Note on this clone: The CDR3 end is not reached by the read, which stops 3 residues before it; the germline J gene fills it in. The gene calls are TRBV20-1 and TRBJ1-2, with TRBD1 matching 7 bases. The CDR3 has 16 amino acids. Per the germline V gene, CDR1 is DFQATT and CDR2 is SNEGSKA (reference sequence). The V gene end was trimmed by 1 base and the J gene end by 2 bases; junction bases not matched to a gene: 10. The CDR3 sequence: CSARAIPGQPNYGYTF. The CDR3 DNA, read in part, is TGCAGTGCTAGAGCGATTCCGGGACAGCCGAACTATGGC.

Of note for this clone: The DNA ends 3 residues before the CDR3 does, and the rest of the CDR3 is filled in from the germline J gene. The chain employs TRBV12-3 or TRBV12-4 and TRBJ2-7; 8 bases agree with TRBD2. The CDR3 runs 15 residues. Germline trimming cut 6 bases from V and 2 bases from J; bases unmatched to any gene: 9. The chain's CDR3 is CASSLGSGIAYEQYF. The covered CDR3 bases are TGTGCCAGCAGCCTAGGTAGCGGGATCGCCTACGAG.

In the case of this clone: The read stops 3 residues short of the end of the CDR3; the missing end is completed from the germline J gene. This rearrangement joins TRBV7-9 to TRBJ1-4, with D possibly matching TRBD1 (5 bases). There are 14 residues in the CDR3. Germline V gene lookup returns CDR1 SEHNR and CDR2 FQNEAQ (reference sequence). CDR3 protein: CASSPGAGANVLFF. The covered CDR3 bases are TGTGCCAGCAGCCCCGGAGCTGGGGCCAACGTA.

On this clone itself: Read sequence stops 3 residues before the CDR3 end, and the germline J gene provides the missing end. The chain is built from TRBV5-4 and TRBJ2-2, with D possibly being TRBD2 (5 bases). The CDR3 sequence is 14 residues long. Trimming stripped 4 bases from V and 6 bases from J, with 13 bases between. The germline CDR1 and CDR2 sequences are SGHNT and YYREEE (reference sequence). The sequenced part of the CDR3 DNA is TGTGCCAGCAGCCCCCCCGGGGATCCCGGGGAG. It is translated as CASSPPGDPGE. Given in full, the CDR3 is CASSPPGDPGELFF.

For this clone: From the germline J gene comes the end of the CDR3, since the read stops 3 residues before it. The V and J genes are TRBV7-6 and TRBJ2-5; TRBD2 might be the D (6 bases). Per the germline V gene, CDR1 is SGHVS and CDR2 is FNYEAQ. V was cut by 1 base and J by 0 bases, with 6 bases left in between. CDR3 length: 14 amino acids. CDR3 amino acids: CASSLGGDQETQYF. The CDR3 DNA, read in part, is TGTGCCAGCAGCTTAGGCGGGGACCAAGAGACC. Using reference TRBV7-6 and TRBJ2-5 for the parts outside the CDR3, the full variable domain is GAGVSQSPRYKVTKRGQDVALRCDPISGHVSLYWYRQALGQGPEFLTYFNYEAQQDKSGLPNDRFSAERPEGSISTLTIQRTEQRDSAMYRCASSLGGDQETQYFGPGTRLLVL.

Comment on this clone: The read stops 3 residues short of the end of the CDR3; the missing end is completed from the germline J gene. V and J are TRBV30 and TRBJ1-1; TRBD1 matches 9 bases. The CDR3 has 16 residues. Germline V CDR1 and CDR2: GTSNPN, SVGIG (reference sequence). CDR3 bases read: TGTGCCTGGGAGGGCCGGGACAGGGCTTTCAGCCAGACC. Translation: CAWEGRDRAFSQT. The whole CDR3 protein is CAWEGRDRAFSQTAFF.

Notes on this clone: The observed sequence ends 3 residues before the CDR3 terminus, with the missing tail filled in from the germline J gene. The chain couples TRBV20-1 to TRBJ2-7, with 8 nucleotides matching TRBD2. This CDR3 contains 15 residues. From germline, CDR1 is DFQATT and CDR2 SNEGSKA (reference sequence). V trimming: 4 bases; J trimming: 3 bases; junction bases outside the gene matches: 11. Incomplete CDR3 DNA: TGCAGTGCTACTCCAAGCGACAGCGGGAGCTACGAG. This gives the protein CSATPSDSGSYE. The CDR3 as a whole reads CSATPSDSGSYEQYF.